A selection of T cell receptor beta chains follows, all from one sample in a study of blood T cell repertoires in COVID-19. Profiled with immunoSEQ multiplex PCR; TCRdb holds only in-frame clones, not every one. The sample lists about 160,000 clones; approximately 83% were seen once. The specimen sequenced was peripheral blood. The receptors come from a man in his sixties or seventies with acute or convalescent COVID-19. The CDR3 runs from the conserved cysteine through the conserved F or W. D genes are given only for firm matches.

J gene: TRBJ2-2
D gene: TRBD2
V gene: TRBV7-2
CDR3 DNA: TGTGCCAGCAGCTTAGTTTCCCTAGCGGGAACCGGGGAGCTGTTTTTT
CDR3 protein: CASSLVSLAGTGELFF

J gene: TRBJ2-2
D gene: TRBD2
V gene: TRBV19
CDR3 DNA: TGTGCCAGTAGTACGGGGACTAGCGGCACCGGGGAGCTGTTTTTT
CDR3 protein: CASSTGTSGTGELFF

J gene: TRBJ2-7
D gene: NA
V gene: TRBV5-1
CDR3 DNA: TGCGCCAACAGCATGGACAGCACATCCTACGAGCAGTACTTC
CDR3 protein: CANSMDSTSYEQYF

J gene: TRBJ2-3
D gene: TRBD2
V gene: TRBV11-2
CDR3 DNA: TGTGCCAGCAGTAGCGGGCGAACAGATACGCAGTATTTT
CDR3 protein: CASSSGRTDTQYF

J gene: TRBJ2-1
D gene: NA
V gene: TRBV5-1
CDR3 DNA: TGCGCCAGCAGCTTGGGGACGGTCGGGGGTGAGCAGTTCTTC
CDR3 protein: CASSLGTVGGEQFF

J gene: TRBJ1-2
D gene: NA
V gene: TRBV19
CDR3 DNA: TGTGCCAGTAGTATGCTTGGGGGCAAGAGGAATGGCTACACCTTC
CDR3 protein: CASSMLGGKRNGYTF

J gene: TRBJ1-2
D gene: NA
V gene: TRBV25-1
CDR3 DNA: TGTGCCAGCGATGGGGGGGTGCAAATTTCTAACTATGGCTACACCTTC
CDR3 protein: CASDGGVQISNYGYTF

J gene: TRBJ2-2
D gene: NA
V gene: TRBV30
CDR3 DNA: TGTGCCTGGAGTGTTACCCCACTTTTAAACACCGGGGAGCTGTTTTTT
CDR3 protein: CAWSVTPLLNTGELFF

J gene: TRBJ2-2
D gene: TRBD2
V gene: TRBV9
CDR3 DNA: TGTGCCAGCAGCGTAGCCCGGACTAGCGGGAGGCCCGGCGGGGAGCTGTTTTTT
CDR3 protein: CASSVARTSGRPGGELFF

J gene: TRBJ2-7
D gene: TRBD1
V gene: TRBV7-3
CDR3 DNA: TGTGCCAGCAGCTCGGACAGGGGAAACGAGCAGTACTTC
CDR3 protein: CASSSDRGNEQYF

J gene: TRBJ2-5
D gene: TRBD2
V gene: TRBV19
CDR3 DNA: TGTGCCAGTAGTTACGGGGGGGAGACCCAGTACTTC
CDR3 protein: CASSYGGETQYF

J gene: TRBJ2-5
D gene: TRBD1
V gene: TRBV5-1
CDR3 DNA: TGCGCCAGCAGCTTGGGACAGGGGAAGGAGACCCAGTACTTC
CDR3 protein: CASSLGQGKETQYF

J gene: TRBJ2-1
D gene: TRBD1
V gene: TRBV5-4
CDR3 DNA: TGTGCCAGCAGCTTAGGACAGGGCGGGTTCAATGAGCAGTTCTTC
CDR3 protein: CASSLGQGGFNEQFF

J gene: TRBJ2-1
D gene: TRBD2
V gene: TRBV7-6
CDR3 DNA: TGTGCCAGCAGCCATCGGCGGGAGCGCCTCAATGAGCAGTTCTTC
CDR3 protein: CASSHRRERLNEQFF

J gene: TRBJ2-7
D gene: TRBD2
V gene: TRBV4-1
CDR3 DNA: TGCGCCAGCAGCCAGGAGCTGCGGGGGGGTGAGCAGTACTTC
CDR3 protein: CASSQELRGGEQYF

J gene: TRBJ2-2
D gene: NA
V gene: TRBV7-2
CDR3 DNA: TGTGCCAGCAGCTTAAGTTCGGTCTCGAACACCGGGGAGCTGTTTTTT
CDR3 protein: CASSLSSVSNTGELFF

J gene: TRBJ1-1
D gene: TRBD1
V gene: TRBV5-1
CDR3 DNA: TGCGCCAGCAGCTTGCTGGGACAGGGCACTGAAGCTTTCTTT
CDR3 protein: CASSLLGQGTEAFF

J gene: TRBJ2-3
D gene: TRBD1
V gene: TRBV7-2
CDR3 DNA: TGTGCCAGCAGCCTGGACAGGTCCGATACGCAGTATTTT
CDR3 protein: CASSLDRSDTQYF

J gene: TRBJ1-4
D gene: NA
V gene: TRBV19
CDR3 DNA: TGTGCCAGTAGTATTAGAGGTGAAAAACTGTTTTTT
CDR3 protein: CASSIRGEKLFF

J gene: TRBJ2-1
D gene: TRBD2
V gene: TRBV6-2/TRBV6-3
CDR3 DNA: TGTGCCAGCAGTGACGCGGGACTAGCGGGAGGGCTCGGGAATGTGCAGTTCTTC
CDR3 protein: CASSDAGLAGGLGNVQFF

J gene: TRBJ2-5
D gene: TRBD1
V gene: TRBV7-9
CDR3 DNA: TGTGCCAGCAGCTTAGGATCGGGACAGGGGATCGGAGAGACCCAGTACTTC
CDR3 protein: CASSLGSGQGIGETQYF

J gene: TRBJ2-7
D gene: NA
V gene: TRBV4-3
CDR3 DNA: TGCGCCAGCAGCCAAGATTCGGCAGGGACTCCCTACGAGCAGTACTTC
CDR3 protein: CASSQDSAGTPYEQYF

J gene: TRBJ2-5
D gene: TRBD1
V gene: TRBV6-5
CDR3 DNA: TGTGCCAGCAGTTACACAGGGGTAGAAGAGACCCAGTACTTC
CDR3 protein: CASSYTGVEETQYF

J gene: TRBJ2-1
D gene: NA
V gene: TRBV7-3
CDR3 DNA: TGTGCCAGCAGCTTAAGTCAGGGTTTCGATGAGCAGTTCTTC
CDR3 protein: CASSLSQGFDEQFF

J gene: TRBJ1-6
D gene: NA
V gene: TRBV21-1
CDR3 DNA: TGTGCCAGCAGCCCCCGAGACAGGGCTAATTCACCCCTCCACTTT
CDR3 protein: CASSPRDRANSPLHF

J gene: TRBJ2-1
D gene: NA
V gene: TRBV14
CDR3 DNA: TGTGCCAGCAGCCCCTTCCCGAGAGTTAGCTCCTACAATGAGCAGTTCTTC
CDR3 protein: CASSPFPRVSSYNEQFF

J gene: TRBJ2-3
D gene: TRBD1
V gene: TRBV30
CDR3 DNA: TGTGCCTGGAGTGAGGGACAGGGAGAGGCAGATACGCAGTATTTT
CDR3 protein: CAWSEGQGEADTQYF

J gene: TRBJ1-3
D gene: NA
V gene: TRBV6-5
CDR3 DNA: TGTGCCAGCAGTTACTCTAGAGGCTTTGGAAACACCATATATTTT
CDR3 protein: CASSYSRGFGNTIYF

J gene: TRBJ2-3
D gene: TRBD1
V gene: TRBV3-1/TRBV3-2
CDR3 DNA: TGTGCCAGCAGCCGCCGGGACAGGGGATTAAATACGCAGTATTTT
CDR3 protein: CASSRRDRGLNTQYF